A selection of T cell receptor beta chains follows, all from one sample in a study of human T cells and chemical hapten exposure. TCRdb ran MiXCR on the RACE reads and lists one entry per CDR3 protein. Here the sample spans fewer than 100,000 distinct CDR3 sequences, approximately 10% being singletons. The specimen was whole blood, collected in connection with sensitization to the hapten diphenylcyclopropenone (DPC). The receptors were sampled from a woman aged 25 to 45 with alopecia areata. Some clones in this sample may be carry-over from other donors' samples. The CDR3 runs from the conserved cysteine through the conserved F or W. The D gene is left open where the match is weak. Expanded clones get a size class; other rows say once, few or many, or leave the size out.

J,D,V,size,CDR3,DNA
TRBJ1-5,TRBD1,TRBV6-2/TRBV6-3,many,CASSSRGDQPQHF,TGTGCCAGCAGTAGCAGGGGGGACCAGCCCCAGCATTTT
TRBJ2-3,-,TRBV5-1,-,CASSLEAVDTQYF,TGCGCCAGCAGCTTGGAGGCAGTGGATACGCAGTATTTT
TRBJ1-6,-,TRBV6-1,many,CASKDNSPLHF,TGTGCCAGCAAGGACAACTCACCCCTCCACTTT
TRBJ2-2,-,TRBV7-6,few,CASSLIRVTGELFF,TGTGCCAGCAGCTTAATCAGGGTCACCGGGGAGCTGTTTTTT
TRBJ2-7,-,TRBV18,many,CASFSDSTYEQYF,TGTGCCAGCTTTTCGGACAGCACCTACGAGCAGTACTTC
TRBJ2-6,-,TRBV5-1,-,CASMTGSSGANVLTF,TGCGCCAGCATGACAGGTTCCTCTGGGGCCAACGTCCTGACTTTC
TRBJ1-3,-,TRBV28,many,CASRSSDGWGNTIYF,TGTGCCAGCAGATCCTCGGACGGATGGGGAAACACCATATATTTT
TRBJ2-2,TRBD2,TRBV3-1,many,CASSQLAGPRAGELFF,TGTGCCAGCAGCCAATTAGCGGGGCCTAGGGCCGGGGAGCTGTTTTTT
TRBJ2-5,TRBD1,TRBV20-1,few,CSARDPQGAETQYF,TGCAGTGCTAGAGATCCACAGGGGGCAGAGACCCAGTACTTC
TRBJ2-4,TRBD2,TRBV7-2,few,CASSLAAPGLARNQNIQYF,TGTGCCAGCAGCTTAGCGGCACCGGGACTAGCTCGGAACCAAAACATTCAGTACTTC
TRBJ1-1,-,TRBV3-1,many,CASSQWGNTEAFF,TGTGCCAGCAGCCAATGGGGGAACACTGAAGCTTTCTTT
TRBJ2-5,TRBD1,TRBV28,few,CASTRRDRQETQYF,TGTGCCAGCACCCGTCGGGACAGACAAGAGACCCAGTACTTC
TRBJ2-6,TRBD1,TRBV7-7,many,CASSPDRVLSGANVLTF,TGTGCTAGCAGCCCGGACAGGGTACTCTCTGGGGCCAACGTCCTGACTTTC
TRBJ2-1,-,TRBV20-1,-,CSARDQGTQFYNEQFF,TGCAGTGCTAGGGACCAGGGGACTCAATTTTACAATGAGCAGTTCTTC
TRBJ2-5,TRBD2,TRBV20-1,-,CSARDIAGGQETQYF,TGCAGTGCTAGAGATATCGCGGGGGGCCAAGAGACCCAGTACTTC
TRBJ1-2,-,TRBV4-2,many,CASSQDGGANYGYTF,TGTGCCAGCAGCCAAGACGGGGGCGCTAACTATGGCTACACCTTC
TRBJ2-1,TRBD2,TRBV29-1,many,CSAKTSGSARVYNEQFF,TGCAGCGCTAAGACTAGCGGGAGTGCACGTGTCTACAATGAGCAGTTCTTC
TRBJ2-5,-,TRBV7-8,many,CASRRQEQETQYF,TGTGCCAGCAGGCGGCAGGAACAAGAGACCCAGTACTTC
TRBJ2-3,TRBD2,TRBV3-1,few,CASTSGSTDTQYF,TGTGCCAGTACTAGCGGCAGCACAGATACGCAGTATTTT
TRBJ2-5,-,TRBV29-1,-,CSVKGQGPLSQYF,TGCAGCGTCAAGGGACAAGGCCCTTTGTCCCAGTACTTC
TRBJ1-1,TRBD1,TRBV6-6,many,CASSYPRSRGVGTEAFF,TGTGCCAGCAGTTACCCGAGGTCCAGGGGGGTAGGAACTGAAGCTTTCTTT
TRBJ2-7,-,TRBV20-1,-,CSAREPGISYEQYF,TGCAGTGCTAGGGAACCGGGAATTTCCTACGAGCAGTACTTC
TRBJ1-2,-,TRBV3-1,-,CASSQEGSGGATVNYGYTF,TGTGCCAGCAGCCAAGAAGGGTCGGGCGGAGCTACCGTTAACTATGGCTACACCTTC
TRBJ1-1,TRBD1,TRBV5-1,-,CASSTGQGELNTEAFF,TGCGCCAGCAGCACCGGACAGGGGGAATTGAACACTGAAGCTTTCTTT
TRBJ2-1,-,TRBV28,-,CASSSTGSSYNEQFF,TGTGCCAGCAGTTCTACAGGGAGCTCCTACAATGAGCAGTTCTTC
TRBJ2-1,-,TRBV28,-,CASSLPGRNEQFF,TGTGCCAGCAGTCTGCCTGGGAGGAATGAGCAGTTCTTC
TRBJ1-6,-,TRBV3-1,-,CASSQDLGNSPLHF,TGTGCCAGCAGCCAAGACCTGGGAAATTCACCCCTCCACTTT
TRBJ2-1,-,TRBV5-6,many,CASSLAPEYRYNEQFF,TGTGCCAGCAGCTTGGCACCAGAGTACCGTTACAATGAGCAGTTCTTC
TRBJ1-1,-,TRBV6-6,-,CASSYRGAGTEAFF,TGTGCCAGCAGTTATCGCGGGGCGGGCACTGAAGCTTTCTTT
TRBJ1-4,-,TRBV4-1,many,CASSWTPGHKIATNEKLFF,TGCGCCAGCAGCTGGACACCGGGACATAAGATTGCAACTAATGAAAAACTGTTTTTT
TRBJ1-5,TRBD1,TRBV28,many,CATASFGQGGPNQPQHF,TGTGCCACCGCATCTTTCGGACAGGGGGGTCCCAATCAGCCCCAGCATTTT
TRBJ2-2,TRBD1,TRBV10-3,many,CAISERGQDTGELFF,TGTGCCATCAGTGAGCGCGGACAGGACACCGGGGAGCTGTTTTTT
TRBJ2-7,-,TRBV6-2/TRBV6-3,many,CASTSTSLIYEQYF,TGTGCCAGCACCTCTACTTCCCTCATCTACGAGCAGTACTTC
TRBJ2-5,-,TRBV2,many,CASSEEVRKTQYF,TGTGCCAGCAGTGAAGAGGTCAGAAAGACCCAGTACTTC
TRBJ1-5,-,TRBV28,-,CASTPNNQPQHF,TGTGCCAGCACCCCTAACAATCAGCCCCAGCATTTT
TRBJ2-7,-,TRBV20-1,large,CSARDGDYEQYF,TGCAGTGCTAGAGATGGGGACTACGAGCAGTACTTC
TRBJ2-3,TRBD2,TRBV7-2,-,CASSLTSGGQSTDTQYF,TGTGCCAGCAGCTTAACCAGCGGGGGGCAAAGCACAGATACGCAGTATTTT
TRBJ1-4,TRBD1,TRBV7-9,many,CASKNSGTGYEKLFF,TGTGCCAGCAAGAATTCCGGGACAGGGTATGAAAAACTGTTTTTT